This T cell receptor beta chain was found in a study of blood T cell repertoires in COVID-19 (TCRdb year 2020). Context from the whole study: Samples from collaborators originated in the United States, Italy and Spain and spanned both the acute and convalescent phases of COVID-19. Samples were obtained from the ongoing ImmuneRACE study (first 160 participants) and from 950 to 1,500 subjects provided by 6 global collaborators. The material from the prospective study consisted of cDNA or gDNA derived from T cells, B-cell-depleted T cells, or PBMCs. Where HLA class I and class II types were available, the types were taken from metadata supplied by the sample provider, not from assay-based typing. The repertoires were released in a freely available public database meant as a resource for research on the immune response to SARS-CoV-2. The dataset comprised deeply sampled blood TCRbeta repertoires from subjects exposed to, actively infected with, or recovered from COVID-19. Sample metadata almost always included a de-identified subject ID, COVID-19 status, age in years and sex.

Notes on this clone: What antigen it recognizes has not been identified. No per-base quality is available; no much larger clone lies one base away.

The CDR3 sequence holds 12 residues, the cysteine and phenylalanine included. Solely the CDR3 DNA is kept, with 36 bases framed from the first base. CDR1 and CDR2 are read off the germline V gene as SGHTA and FQGTGA. V is clipped by 2 bases and J by 4 bases, and the sequence between their germline boundaries is 4 bases long. TCRbeta CDR3 regions were amplified from genomic DNA by means of the immunoSEQ Assay, a bias-controlled multiplex PCR. Regarding the original processing steps: Nucleated cell counts per sample were estimated from amplification of reference gene primers within the assay. Sequence reads were collapsed and filtered to measure the absolute abundance of every unique TCRbeta CDR3 rearrangement. For each sample, productive Simpson clonality was calculated by taking the square root of Simpson's diversity index across productive rearrangements. TCRdb re-hosts the immuneACCESS table, in-frame sequences only. Its copies lack some clones; in the studies checked, an unresolved V gene accounts for under half of them, and the cause for the rest is not known. V and J calls and clone size are those listed in that table; D and trimming were worked out from the DNA. This sample lists 150,000 to 200,000 clones; approximately 86% were detected once. The ten largest clones take up nearly 8.5% of the sample.

Each collaborating institution followed its own protocols to collect whole blood in K2EDTA tubes. For TCRbeta analysis, collaborators shipped samples in one of three forms: frozen whole blood, isolated PBMCs, or DNA extracted from either of those sample types. The paper as a whole reports these results and caveats: How much clinical and demographic metadata was included differed by source and by participant, and the metadata was provided uncurated.

This chain joins TRBV7-3 to TRBJ2-3; confidence is insufficient to name the D gene. Input material: peripheral blood. This TCR derives from a man in his 60s with acute or convalescent COVID-19. CDR3 protein: CASSLYADTQYF. The nucleotides are TGTGCCAGCAGCTTATATGCAGATACGCAGTATTTT.